These 11 T cell receptor beta chains were sequenced from one sample in a study of blood T cell repertoires in COVID-19. Sequencing used immunoSEQ multiplex PCR; TCRdb keeps in-frame clones, though not all of them. The data contain about 160,000 clones, roughly 81% of them seen just once; the ten biggest clones take up roughly 8%. Sequenced material: peripheral blood. These receptors originate from a woman aged 60 to 75 with COVID-19, enrolled during active disease.

The chain is built from TRBV19 and TRBJ1-2; the match to TRBD1 covers 11 bases. The CDR3 has 16 amino acids. CDR1 is LNHDA, CDR2 SQIVND, per germline (reference sequence). Germline trimming cut 7 bases from V and 2 bases from J; bases unmatched to any gene: 9. In nucleotides, the CDR3 is TGTGCCAGTACCTCCGGGACAGGGGGAGAAAACTATGGCTACACCTTC. Its translation is CASTSGTGGENYGYTF. The full variable domain, in which reference TRBV19 and TRBJ1-2 provide the parts outside the CDR3, is DGGITQSPKYLFRKEGQNVTLSCEQNLNHDAMYWYRQDPGQGLRLIYYSQIVNDFQKGDIAEGYSVSREKKESFPLTVTSAQKNPTAFYLCASTSGTGGENYGYTFGSGTRLTVV.

V gene TRBV18 combines with J gene TRBJ1-1, with 7 bases that match TRBD1. CDR3 length equals 14 residues. Trimming at V came to 6 bases and at J to 2 bases, leaving 6 bases not matched to a gene. Germline V lookup: CDR1 KGHSH, CDR2 LQKENI. The CDR3 spells CASSLDRTNTEAFF. In nucleotides, the CDR3 is TGTGCCAGCTCCCTGGACAGGACTAACACTGAAGCTTTCTTT.

In its sample, this clone was seen once. The chain carries TRBV19 and TRBJ1-4, with 10 nucleotides matching TRBD1. Trimming removed 4 bases from V and 8 bases from J; junction bases left unmatched: 7. CDR3 size: 15 residues. Germline V gives CDR1 LNHDA, CDR2 SQIVND (reference sequence). Written as DNA, the CDR3 is TGTGCCAGTAGTAAGACAGGGGGCGTAAGCGAAAAACTGTTTTTT. Translation: CASSKTGGVSEKLFF.

This CDR3 is CATADSVAKNIQYF. The CDR3 nucleotides read TGTGCCACTGCGGACAGTGTAGCCAAAAACATTCAGTACTTC. The chain recombines TRBV10-3 with TRBJ2-4; TRBD1 is a possible D gene (6 bases). The CDR3 consists of 14 residues. Trimming cost V 10 bases and J 0 bases, with 13 bases left between them. The V gene's germline CDR1 is ENHRY and CDR2 SYGVKD.

The CDR3 sequence is CASSFIGANYGYTF. The DNA of the CDR3 is TGTGCCAGCAGTTTTATAGGAGCTAACTATGGCTACACCTTC. The chain carries TRBV27 and TRBJ1-2; no reliable D call. The CDR3 runs to 14 residues. V gave up 3 bases and J gave up 0 bases, with 8 bases separating them. Germline values: CDR1 MNHEY, CDR2 SMNVEV (reference sequence).

The chain employs TRBV27 and TRBJ2-1; 11 bases line up with TRBD2. The junction had 14 bases not matched to a gene; V was cut back by 2 bases and J by 5 bases. The CDR3 runs 19 residues. Germline CDR1 is MNHEY and CDR2 is SMNVEV (reference sequence). CDR3 residues: CASSLGGLAAIGGDNEQFF. CDR3 bases: TGTGCCAGCAGTTTAGGGGGACTAGCGGCCATAGGCGGGGACAATGAGCAGTTCTTC.

The rearrangement uses TRBV19 and TRBJ1-4; D not certain. V lost 6 bases to trimming and J lost 1 base, with 9 bases between them. The CDR3 has 14 amino acids. The V gene's germline CDR1 is LNHDA and CDR2 SQIVND (reference sequence). The CDR3 DNA sequence: TGTGCCAGTAGGATAATCGGAACTAATGAAAAACTGTTTTTT. It encodes CASRIIGTNEKLFF.

This clone was picked up one time. This chain joins TRBV19 and TRBJ1-3; D is unresolved. The germline CDR1 and CDR2 sequences are LNHDA and SQIVND (reference sequence). The V end lost 4 bases, the J end lost 4 bases, and 5 bases lay between the germline ends. The CDR3 loop spans 12 amino acids. The chain's CDR3 is CASSTSGNTIYF. In nucleotides, the CDR3 is TGTGCCAGTAGTACGTCCGGAAACACCATATATTTT.

This chain uses TRBV7-2 with TRBJ2-3; 7 positions agree with TRBD1. Germline V gives CDR1 SGHTA, CDR2 FQGNSA. After removal of 6 bases from V and 11 bases from J, the junction contained 11 bases not matched to a gene. This CDR3 has 13 residues. CDR3 residues: CASSLVTGTVQYF. The CDR3 coding sequence is TGTGCCAGCAGTCTAGTTACCGGGACAGTGCAGTATTTT.

This sequence joins TRBV4-2 and TRBJ2-1; D is unclear. The CDR3 totals 13 residues. The V end was cut by 1 base, the J end by 7 bases, with 8 bases between. Germline values: CDR1 LGHNA, CDR2 YNFKEQ. Here the CDR3 DNA reads TGTGCCAGCAGCCAAGTTGGGCAGAATGAGCAGTTCTTC. Translated: CASSQVGQNEQFF.

The chain combines TRBV6-5 with TRBJ1-2; the D gene is possibly TRBD1 (6 bases). This CDR3 comprises 13 residues. Looked up from germline, CDR1 is MNHEY and CDR2 is SVGAGI. Trimming removed 4 bases at V and 2 bases at J, with 8 bases between. CDR3 sequence reads: CASSFDRNYGYTF. The CDR3 nucleotides read TGTGCCAGCAGTTTCGACAGGAACTATGGCTACACCTTC.